The next 11 T cell receptor beta chains were all read from a single sample in a study of CD8 T cells in Susac syndrome. RNA totalling roughly 0.5 to 1 ug underwent reverse transcription with random hexamers. TCRdb ran MiXCR on the immunoSEQ multiplex PCR reads and lists one entry per CDR3 protein. In the table there are 150,000 or so distinct CDR3 sequences, approximately 96% of which are singletons. Sample: CD4+ T cells from PBMCs. The receptors were sampled from a human donor with Susac syndrome.

V and J are TRBV13 and TRBJ2-7; 9 bases map to TRBD1. CDR1 and CDR2 (germline): PRHDT, FYEKMQ (reference sequence). The CDR3 runs 13 residues. The trim removed 5 bases at V and 2 bases at J, leaving 1 base unmatched. In DNA form, the CDR3 reads TGTGCCAGCAGCCGACAGGGGGCCTACGAGCAGTACTTC. Its protein is CASSRQGAYEQYF.

The chain recombines TRBV20-1 with TRBJ1-4, with a tentative D call TRBD1 (6 bases). V was cut by 2 bases and J by 7 bases, with 14 bases left in between. The germline V gene encodes CDR1 DFQATT and CDR2 SNEGSKA (reference sequence). The CDR3 has 14 residues. CDR3 protein: CSARIQGTGEKLFF. The CDR3 DNA follows: TGCAGTGCTAGAATACAGGGTACCGGTGAAAAACTGTTTTTT.

The chain joins TRBV5-4 to TRBJ2-2, with 8 bases that match TRBD2. With 1 base clipped from V and 3 bases from J, the junction kept 2 bases outside the gene matches. Looked up from germline, CDR1 is SGHNT and CDR2 is YYREEE (reference sequence). The CDR3 sequence is 15 residues long. The CDR3 DNA reads as TGTGCCAGCAGCTTGCGGGAGGGATACACCGGGGAGCTGTTTTTT. Its protein is CASSLREGYTGELFF.

The V gene is TRBV29-1, the J gene TRBJ2-2; a possible D gene is TRBD2 (6 bases). From germline, CDR1 is SQVTM and CDR2 ANQGSEA. V gave up 4 bases and J gave up 6 bases, with 18 bases separating them. This CDR3 spans 15 amino acids. The CDR3 coding sequence is TGCAGCGTTGGGGGGGACCGGGGCAGCCCCGGGGAGCTGTTTTTT. Residues: CSVGGDRGSPGELFF.

This clonotype has a single count. The chain is built from TRBV4-1 and TRBJ2-7, with D possibly TRBD2 on 6 matching bases. CDR1 is MGHRA and CDR2 is YSYEKL in the germline V gene. The V end was cut by 4 bases, the J end by 0 bases, with 16 bases between. The CDR3 is 16 residues long. CDR3 protein: CASSPPRDSSSYEQYF. CDR3 nucleotides: TGCGCCAGCAGCCCCCCACGGGACTCCAGCTCCTACGAGCAGTACTTC.

This rearrangement joins TRBV6-4 to TRBJ2-3; the D call may be TRBD1 or TRBD2 (5 bases each). This CDR3 spans 13 amino acids. Germline CDR1 and CDR2: MRHNA and SNTAGT. V dropped 6 bases and J dropped 6 bases, with 13 bases sitting between them. Here the CDR3 reads CASSEDWGDTQYF. For the CDR3, the DNA is TGTGCCAGCAGCGAAGATTGGGGGGATACGCAGTATTTT.

CDR3 DNA sequence: TGTGCCAGCAGACCTGAGAACACGGAAAAACTGTTTTTT. Translated, it gives CASRPENTEKLFF. The gene calls are TRBV7-9 and TRBJ1-4; no reliable D call. CDR1 SEHNR and CDR2 FQNEAQ come from the germline V gene (reference sequence). The CDR3 has 13 residues. V was shortened by 6 bases and J by 8 bases, with 13 bases between the two germline ends.

The J gene is TRBJ2-3, the V gene TRBV9; D call uncertain. Per germline, CDR1 SGDLS and CDR2 YYNGEE. V was shortened by 4 bases and J by 4 bases, with 16 bases between the two germline ends. This CDR3 has 15 amino acids. The CDR3 spells CASSPRGRVPDTQYF. CDR3 DNA sequence: TGTGCCAGCAGCCCCCGAGGTCGGGTCCCAGATACGCAGTATTTT. Supplemented by reference TRBV9 and TRBJ2-3, the full variable domain reads DSGVTQTPKHLITATGQRVTLRCSPRSGDLSVYWYQQSLDQGLQFLIQYYNGEERAKGNILERFSAQQFPDLHSELNLSSLELGDSALYFCASSPRGRVPDTQYFGPGTRLTVL.

This chain connects TRBV5-4 to TRBJ1-6; the match to TRBD1 covers 8 bases. Losses at the gene ends were 0 bases for V and 7 bases for J; bases not matched to a gene: 0. Per the germline V gene, CDR1 is SGHNT and CDR2 is YYREEE (reference sequence). CDR3 size: 14 residues. This chain's CDR3 is CASSLGQGNSPLHF. The CDR3 DNA sequence: TGTGCCAGCAGCTTGGGACAGGGGAATTCACCCCTCCACTTT.

The chain joins TRBV29-1 to TRBJ1-1; 7 bases align to TRBD1. With 4 bases clipped from V and 5 bases from J, the junction kept 4 bases outside the gene matches. This CDR3 comprises 12 residues. Germline lookup yields CDR1 SQVTM and CDR2 ANQGSEA. The CDR3 nucleotides read TGCAGCGTTGGCAGGGGGAGGACTGAAGCTTTCTTT. Translation: CSVGRGRTEAFF. Full variable domain (missing parts from reference TRBV29-1 and TRBJ1-1): SAVISQKPSRDICQRGTSLTIQCQVDSQVTMMFWYRQQPGQSLTLIATANQGSEATYESGFVIDKFPISRPNLTFSTLTVSNMSPEDSSIYLCSVGRGRTEAFFGQGTRLTVV.

CDR3 in DNA: TGCGCCAGCAGCGGCGGGACAGGGTTCAACGAGCAGTACTTC. Protein sequence: CASSGGTGFNEQYF. J is TRBJ2-7 and V is TRBV4-1, with TRBD1 matching 9 bases. The length of the CDR3 is 14 residues. V gave up 5 bases and J gave up 5 bases; unmatched junction bases: 7. CDR1 is MGHRA and CDR2 is YSYEKL in the germline V gene.